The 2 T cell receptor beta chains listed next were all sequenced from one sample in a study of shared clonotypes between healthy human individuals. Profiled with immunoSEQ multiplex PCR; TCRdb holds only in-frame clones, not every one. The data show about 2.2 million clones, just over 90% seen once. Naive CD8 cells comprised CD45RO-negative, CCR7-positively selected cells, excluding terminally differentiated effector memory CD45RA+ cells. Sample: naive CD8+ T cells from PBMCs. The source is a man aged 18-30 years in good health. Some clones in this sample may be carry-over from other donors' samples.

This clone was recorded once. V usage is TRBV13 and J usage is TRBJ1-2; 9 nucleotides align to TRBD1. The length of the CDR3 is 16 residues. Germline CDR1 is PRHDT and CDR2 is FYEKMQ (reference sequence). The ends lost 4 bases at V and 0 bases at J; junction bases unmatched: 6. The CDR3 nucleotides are TGTGCCAGCAGCTCACAGGGGGCCGAAGCTAACTATGGCTACACCTTC. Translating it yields CASSSQGAEANYGYTF.

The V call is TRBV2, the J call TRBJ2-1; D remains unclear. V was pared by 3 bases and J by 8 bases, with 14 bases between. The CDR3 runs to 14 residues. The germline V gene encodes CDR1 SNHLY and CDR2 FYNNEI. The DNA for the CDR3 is TGTGCCAGCAGTGACTTTGGGAATCGGTATGAGCAGTTCTTC. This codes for CASSDFGNRYEQFF.